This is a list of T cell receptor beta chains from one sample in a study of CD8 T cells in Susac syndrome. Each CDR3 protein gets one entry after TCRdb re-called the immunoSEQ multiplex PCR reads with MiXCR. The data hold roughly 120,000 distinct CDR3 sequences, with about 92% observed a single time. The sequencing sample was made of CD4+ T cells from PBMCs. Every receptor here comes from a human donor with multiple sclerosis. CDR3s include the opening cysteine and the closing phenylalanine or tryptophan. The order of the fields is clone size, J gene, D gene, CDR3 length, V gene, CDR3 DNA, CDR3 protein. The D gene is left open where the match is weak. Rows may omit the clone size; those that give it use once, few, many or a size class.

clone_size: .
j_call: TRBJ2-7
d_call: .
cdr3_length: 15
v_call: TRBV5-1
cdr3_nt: TGCGCCAGCAGCCCCAGTACAACAGGCCTCTACGAGCAGTACTTC
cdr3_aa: CASSPSTTGLYEQYF

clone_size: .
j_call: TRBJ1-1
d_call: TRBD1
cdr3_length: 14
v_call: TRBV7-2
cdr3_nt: TGTGCCAGCAGCCGTGACAGGGGGCCCACTGAAGCTTTCTTT
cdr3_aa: CASSRDRGPTEAFF

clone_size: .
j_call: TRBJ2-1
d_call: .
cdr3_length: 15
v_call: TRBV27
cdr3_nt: TGTGCCAGCAGTTTGCGAGTGACCTCCTACAATGAGCAGTTCTTC
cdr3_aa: CASSLRVTSYNEQFF

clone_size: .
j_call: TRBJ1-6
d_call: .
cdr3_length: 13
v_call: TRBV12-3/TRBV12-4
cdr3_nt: TGTGCCAGCAGTTTCGGCGGCCCCAGCCCCCTCCACTTT
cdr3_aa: CASSFGGPSPLHF

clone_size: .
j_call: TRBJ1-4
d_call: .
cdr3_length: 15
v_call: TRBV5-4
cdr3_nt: TGTGCCAGCAGCCTCCAAGACGGGAGTGGGGAAAAACTGTTTTTT
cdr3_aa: CASSLQDGSGEKLFF

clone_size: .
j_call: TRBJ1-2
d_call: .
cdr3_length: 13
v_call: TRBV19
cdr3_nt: TGTGCCAGTAGTATCGGTATCGACAGGGGCTACACCTTC
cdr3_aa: CASSIGIDRGYTF

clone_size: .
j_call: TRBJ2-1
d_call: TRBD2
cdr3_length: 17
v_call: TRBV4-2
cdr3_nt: TGTGCCAGCAGCCAAGATCTGATGCGGGGGAGGAACAATGAGCAGTTCTTC
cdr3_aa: CASSQDLMRGRNNEQFF

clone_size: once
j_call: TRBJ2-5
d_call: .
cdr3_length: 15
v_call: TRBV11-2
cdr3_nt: TGTGCCAGCAGCTTAGATATGAGGGGACAAGAGACCCAGTACTTC
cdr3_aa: CASSLDMRGQETQYF

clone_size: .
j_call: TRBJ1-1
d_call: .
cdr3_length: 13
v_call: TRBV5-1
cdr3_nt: TGCGCCAGCAGCTTGGGGGGGCTCGGTGAAGCTTTCTTT
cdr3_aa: CASSLGGLGEAFF

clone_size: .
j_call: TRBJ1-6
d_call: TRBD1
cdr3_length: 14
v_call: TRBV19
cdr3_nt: TGTGCCAGTAGTGTCGGGACAGGGAATTCACCCCTCCACTTT
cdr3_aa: CASSVGTGNSPLHF

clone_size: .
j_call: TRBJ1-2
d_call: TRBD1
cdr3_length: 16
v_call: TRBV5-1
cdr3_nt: TGCGCCAGCAGCCCGGGAGGACAGGGGGCGAGCCATGGCTACACCTTC
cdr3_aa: CASSPGGQGASHGYTF

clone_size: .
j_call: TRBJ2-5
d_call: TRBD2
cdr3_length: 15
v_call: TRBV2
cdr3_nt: TGTGCCAGCAGCCAGGGACTAGCGAATTCGGAGACCCAGTACTTC
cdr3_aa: CASSQGLANSETQYF

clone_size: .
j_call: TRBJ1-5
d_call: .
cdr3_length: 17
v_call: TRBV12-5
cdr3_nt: TGTGCTAGTGGTCAAGCGGGGTTTTTGAGTAGCAATCAGCCCCAGCATTTT
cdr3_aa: CASGQAGFLSSNQPQHF

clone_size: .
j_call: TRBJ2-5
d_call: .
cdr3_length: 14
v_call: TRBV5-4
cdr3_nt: TGTGCCAGCAGCTTGGGGGGTGCAGCGGAGACCCAGTACTTC
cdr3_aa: CASSLGGAAETQYF

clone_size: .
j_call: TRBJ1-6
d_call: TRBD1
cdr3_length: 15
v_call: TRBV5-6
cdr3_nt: TGTGCCAGCAGCTCCTTCGACAGGGGGAGGTCACCCCTCCACTTT
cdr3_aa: CASSSFDRGRSPLHF

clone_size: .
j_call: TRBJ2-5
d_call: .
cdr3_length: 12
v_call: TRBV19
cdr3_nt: TGTGCCAGTAGTATCGACGACAAGACCCAGTACTTC
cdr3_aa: CASSIDDKTQYF

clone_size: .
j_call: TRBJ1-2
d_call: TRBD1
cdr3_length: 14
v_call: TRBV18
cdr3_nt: TGTGCCAGCTCACCGACGGACAGGGGCTTTGGCTACACCTTC
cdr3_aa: CASSPTDRGFGYTF